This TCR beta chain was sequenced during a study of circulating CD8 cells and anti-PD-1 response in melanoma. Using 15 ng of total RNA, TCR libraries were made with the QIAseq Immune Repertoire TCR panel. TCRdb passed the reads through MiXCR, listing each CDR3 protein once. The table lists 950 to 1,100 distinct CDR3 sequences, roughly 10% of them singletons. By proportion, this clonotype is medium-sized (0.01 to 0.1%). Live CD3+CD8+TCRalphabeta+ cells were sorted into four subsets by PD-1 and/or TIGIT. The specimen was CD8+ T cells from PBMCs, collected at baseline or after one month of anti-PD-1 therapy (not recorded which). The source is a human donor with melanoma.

This CDR3 reads CASSFGTSGQETQYF. In DNA, the CDR3 is TGTGCCAGCAGCTTCGGGACTAGCGGACAAGAGACCCAGTACTTC. The chain uses TRBV7-9 and TRBJ2-5, with 11 nucleotides matching TRBD2. Per germline, CDR1 SEHNR and CDR2 FQNEAQ (reference sequence). CDR3 length: 15 residues. The trim removed 3 bases at V and 2 bases at J, leaving 2 bases unmatched.